This TCR beta chain originates from a study of blood T cells in healthy people across ages. CDR1 and CDR2 from the germline V gene are KGHDR and SFDVKD. This CDR3 is built from 16 residues. V dropped 2 bases and J dropped 2; count of bases not matched to a gene: 3. With regard to this clonotype: What it recognizes is unknown.

A J-beta primer mix and a sample-barcoded 5' primer were used in a second PCR of roughly 7 to 12 cycles. A tag from a template-switch adaptor with 12 random nucleotides marked each cDNA molecule. In TCRdb, the 5' RACE reads were re-called with MiXCR into one record per CDR3 protein. This sample yields nearly 800,000 distinct CDR3 sequences, of which roughly 50% are seen a single time; roughly 24% belongs to the top ten. Whole-study results and caveats: Per-million-T-cell TCR beta diversity fell roughly linearly with age. In these data, TCR beta diversity tracked strongly with naive T cell percentage. More naive CD4+ cells and higher diversity were found in long-lived than in aged donors.

This chain links TRBV24-1 with TRBJ1-5, with TRBD1 identical over 9 bases. The clonotype comes from a man aged 35 to 55 in good health. The sample was blood. The CDR3 region has the DNA TGTGCCACCAGTGATTCGGACAGGGGAGGCAATCAGCCCCAGCATTTT. Its translation is CATSDSDRGGNQPQHF.